The rows below give T cell receptor beta chains drawn from one sample of a study of cytomegalovirus exposure and HLA in healthy donors. Measured with immunoSEQ multiplex PCR; TCRdb has only the in-frame clones, and not every one. The data show 200,000 or so clones, with just over 85% seen just once and 2.5% to 3.5% held by the top ten. Sequencing was performed on PBMCs. All receptors derive from a woman between 18 and 29 years old in good health and CMV-seronegative. The CDR3 runs from the conserved cysteine through the conserved F or W. Each record gives: D gene, V gene, clone size, J gene, CDR3 protein, CDR3 DNA. A D gene is named only where the DNA matches it firmly. Size is omitted from some rows. Given values are once, few, many or a class for expanded clones.

D: NA
V: TRBV6-6
size: NA
J: TRBJ1-2
CDR3: CASRTLQGYYGYTF
DNA: TGTGCCAGCAGAACCCTACAGGGATACTATGGCTACACCTTC

D: NA
V: TRBV19
size: NA
J: TRBJ2-5
CDR3: CASSTIELDDQETQYF
DNA: TGTGCCAGTAGTACAATCGAACTAGATGATCAAGAGACCCAGTACTTC

D: NA
V: TRBV4-2
size: few
J: TRBJ2-3
CDR3: CASSQDPPTGYTDTQYF
DNA: TGTGCCAGCAGCCAAGATCCCCCTACAGGGTACACAGATACGCAGTATTTT

D: NA
V: TRBV7-2
size: NA
J: TRBJ1-5
CDR3: CASSLRQGHQPQHF
DNA: TGTGCCAGCAGCTTACGGCAGGGCCATCAGCCCCAGCATTTT

D: TRBD1
V: TRBV7-9
size: NA
J: TRBJ1-1
CDR3: CASSPQQGANTEAFF
DNA: TGTGCCAGCAGCCCTCAACAGGGGGCGAACACTGAAGCTTTCTTT

D: TRBD1
V: TRBV28
size: NA
J: TRBJ1-4
CDR3: CASSSGTGNEKLFF
DNA: TGTGCCAGTAGCTCCGGGACAGGAAATGAAAAACTGTTTTTT

D: TRBD2
V: TRBV5-4
size: NA
J: TRBJ2-3
CDR3: CASSLDLAESSTDTQYF
DNA: TGTGCCAGCAGCTTGGACCTAGCGGAGTCTAGCACAGATACGCAGTATTTT

D: NA
V: TRBV9
size: NA
J: TRBJ2-3
CDR3: CASSVEGVGEDTQYF
DNA: TGTGCCAGCAGCGTAGAAGGGGTAGGTGAGGATACGCAGTATTTT

D: TRBD1
V: TRBV19
size: few
J: TRBJ1-5
CDR3: CASSQSRQGAVAKHQPQHF
DNA: TGTGCCAGTAGTCAGAGTCGACAGGGGGCCGTCGCGAAACATCAGCCCCAGCATTTT

D: NA
V: TRBV30
size: NA
J: TRBJ2-7
CDR3: CAWKQAYEQYF
DNA: TGTGCCTGGAAACAGGCGTACGAGCAGTACTTC

D: TRBD1
V: TRBV10-3
size: NA
J: TRBJ1-1
CDR3: CAISSRTGRNTEAFF
DNA: TGTGCCATCAGTTCTCGGACAGGGCGGAACACTGAAGCTTTCTTT

D: NA
V: TRBV5-4
size: NA
J: TRBJ2-3
CDR3: CASSLGGRAASDTQYF
DNA: TGTGCCAGCAGCTTGGGTGGGAGAGCAGCATCAGATACGCAGTATTTT

D: NA
V: TRBV5-1
size: NA
J: TRBJ2-1
CDR3: CASSLAGGGSYNEQFF
DNA: TGCGCCAGCAGCTTGGCTGGGGGAGGTTCCTACAATGAGCAGTTCTTC

D: TRBD1
V: TRBV11-3
size: NA
J: TRBJ1-3
CDR3: CASSLTGENTIYF
DNA: TGTGCCAGCAGCCTTACAGGGGAAAACACCATATATTTT

D: NA
V: TRBV7-9
size: once
J: TRBJ2-3
CDR3: CASSPGTLGTDTQYF
DNA: TGTGCCAGCAGCCCCGGGACTCTAGGCACAGATACGCAGTATTTT

D: NA
V: TRBV6-8
size: NA
J: TRBJ2-7
CDR3: CAREDGAYEQYF
DNA: TGTGCCAGGGAGGACGGAGCCTACGAGCAGTACTTC

D: NA
V: TRBV6-5
size: NA
J: TRBJ1-1
CDR3: CASSYRGRAEAFF
DNA: TGTGCCAGCAGTTACCGCGGGAGAGCTGAAGCTTTCTTT

D: TRBD2
V: TRBV9
size: NA
J: TRBJ2-1
CDR3: CASSVTPAGERYNEQFF
DNA: TGTGCCAGCAGCGTAACCCCTGCGGGAGAAAGGTACAATGAGCAGTTCTTC

D: NA
V: TRBV5-1
size: NA
J: TRBJ2-7
CDR3: CASSPEGEYTYF
DNA: TGCGCCAGCAGCCCTGAGGGGGAGTATACGTACTTC

D: NA
V: TRBV9
size: NA
J: TRBJ2-1
CDR3: CASSVTTTLGEQFF
DNA: TGTGCCAGCAGCGTAACAACTACCTTAGGTGAGCAGTTCTTC

D: TRBD1
V: TRBV7-9
size: NA
J: TRBJ2-7
CDR3: CASSEGQGDYEQYF
DNA: TGTGCCAGCAGCGAGGGACAGGGAGATTACGAGCAGTACTTC

D: NA
V: TRBV5-4
size: NA
J: TRBJ1-1
CDR3: CASSAARWGGTEAFF
DNA: TGTGCCAGCAGCGCAGCCCGGTGGGGCGGCACTGAAGCTTTCTTT

D: TRBD1
V: TRBV28
size: NA
J: TRBJ1-4
CDR3: CASSLNGTGLVLRLNEKLFF
DNA: TGTGCCAGCAGCTTAAATGGGACAGGTCTTGTCTTGCGACTTAATGAAAAACTGTTTTTT

D: NA
V: TRBV4-2
size: once
J: TRBJ2-1
CDR3: CASRGNSNNEQFF
DNA: TGTGCCAGCAGAGGAAACAGCAACAATGAGCAGTTCTTC

D: NA
V: TRBV7-2
size: few
J: TRBJ2-7
CDR3: CASSLVEGAYYEQYF
DNA: TGTGCCAGCAGCTTAGTGGAGGGCGCGTATTACGAGCAGTACTTC

D: TRBD1
V: TRBV29-1
size: NA
J: TRBJ2-7
CDR3: CSAVGTEDEQYF
DNA: TGCAGCGCCGTGGGGACAGAAGACGAGCAGTACTTC

D: NA
V: TRBV9
size: NA
J: TRBJ2-1
CDR3: CASSVGPRADEQFF
DNA: TGTGCCAGCAGCGTAGGTCCACGAGCCGATGAGCAGTTCTTC

D: NA
V: TRBV28
size: once
J: TRBJ2-2
CDR3: CASSFQGIDTGELFF
DNA: TGTGCCAGCAGCTTCCAGGGGATAGACACCGGGGAGCTGTTTTTT

D: TRBD2
V: TRBV19
size: NA
J: TRBJ2-1
CDR3: CASSIDASGSYNEQFF
DNA: TGTGCCAGTAGTATAGATGCTAGCGGGTCCTACAATGAGCAGTTCTTC

D: NA
V: TRBV21-1
size: NA
J: TRBJ2-7
CDR3: CASSTDAGLAGDTRPLYEQYF
DNA: TGTGCCAGCAGCACCGATGCGGGACTAGCGGGAGACACCCGACCCTTATACGAGCAGTACTTC

D: TRBD2
V: TRBV18
size: NA
J: TRBJ2-7
CDR3: CASSGGGSAYYEQYF
DNA: TGTGCCAGCTCAGGGGGGGGTAGCGCCTACTACGAGCAGTACTTC

D: TRBD1
V: TRBV5-4
size: NA
J: TRBJ2-7
CDR3: CASSPPPGDRGGYEQYF
DNA: TGTGCCAGCAGCCCTCCCCCCGGGGACAGGGGAGGCTACGAGCAGTACTTC

D: NA
V: TRBV13
size: few
J: TRBJ1-2
CDR3: CASRAPHSTDYTF
DNA: TGTGCCAGCAGGGCCCCTCACTCGACAGATTACACCTTC

D: NA
V: TRBV11-2
size: once
J: TRBJ1-4
CDR3: CASSPEISEKLFF
DNA: TGTGCCAGCAGCCCCGAGATTTCTGAAAAACTGTTTTTT

D: NA
V: TRBV14
size: NA
J: TRBJ2-7
CDR3: CASSPGLSGEQYF
DNA: TGTGCCAGCAGCCCGGGACTGTCTGGGGAGCAGTACTTC

D: NA
V: TRBV27
size: NA
J: TRBJ2-3
CDR3: CASSLIAQGGGDTQYF
DNA: TGTGCCAGCAGTTTAATTGCACAGGGCGGGGGAGATACGCAGTATTTT

D: TRBD1
V: TRBV28
size: few
J: TRBJ1-2
CDR3: CASSFGTGGRGYTF
DNA: TGTGCCAGCAGTTTTGGGACAGGGGGCCGTGGCTACACCTTC

D: NA
V: TRBV4-1
size: NA
J: TRBJ2-1
CDR3: CASSQLEGSEQFF
DNA: TGCGCCAGCAGCCAGTTAGAAGGGAGTGAGCAGTTCTTC

D: TRBD2
V: TRBV6-1
size: NA
J: TRBJ2-3
CDR3: CASSGLAGGPDTQYF
DNA: TGTGCCAGCAGTGGACTAGCGGGAGGGCCAGATACGCAGTATTTT

D: NA
V: TRBV11-2
size: NA
J: TRBJ1-1
CDR3: CASSLVRGALAFF
DNA: TGTGCCAGCAGCTTAGTCCGGGGGGCGTTAGCTTTCTTT

D: TRBD1
V: TRBV27
size: NA
J: TRBJ1-4
CDR3: CASIWTEEETGGFEKLFF
DNA: TGTGCCAGCATTTGGACCGAAGAAGAGACAGGGGGATTTGAAAAACTGTTTTTT

D: TRBD2
V: TRBV15
size: NA
J: TRBJ2-1
CDR3: CATSNPRLAGDNEQFF
DNA: TGTGCCACCAGCAACCCGAGACTAGCGGGAGACAATGAGCAGTTCTTC

D: NA
V: TRBV29-1
size: NA
J: TRBJ1-1
CDR3: CSVGGGLDTEAFF
DNA: TGCAGCGTCGGTGGGGGGTTGGACACTGAAGCTTTCTTT

D: NA
V: TRBV7-8
size: NA
J: TRBJ1-5
CDR3: CASSLTSGSNQPQHF
DNA: TGTGCCAGCAGCCTGACCTCAGGGAGCAATCAGCCCCAGCATTTT

D: NA
V: TRBV6-1
size: NA
J: TRBJ2-1
CDR3: CASSEADGTTEQFF
DNA: TGTGCCAGCAGTGAAGCCGACGGGACAACTGAGCAGTTCTTC

D: TRBD1
V: TRBV29-1
size: NA
J: TRBJ2-4
CDR3: CSPGQGAKLAKNIQYF
DNA: TGCAGCCCGGGACAGGGGGCTAAGCTAGCCAAAAACATTCAGTACTTC

D: TRBD1
V: TRBV2
size: NA
J: TRBJ2-1
CDR3: CAGTQGAAGNEQFF
DNA: TGTGCCGGCACACAGGGGGCTGCGGGGAATGAGCAGTTCTTC

D: NA
V: TRBV25-1
size: NA
J: TRBJ2-5
CDR3: CASSEKVRGQWETQYF
DNA: TGTGCCAGCAGTGAAAAGGTCAGGGGCCAATGGGAGACCCAGTACTTC

D: TRBD2
V: TRBV18
size: many
J: TRBJ2-7
CDR3: CASSPGLAGSYEQYF
DNA: TGTGCCAGCTCGCCAGGACTAGCGGGTTCCTACGAGCAGTACTTC

D: NA
V: TRBV30
size: NA
J: TRBJ2-1
CDR3: CAWSEDRNEQFF
DNA: TGTGCCTGGTCTGAAGACAGGAATGAGCAGTTCTTC

D: TRBD1
V: TRBV19
size: NA
J: TRBJ2-3
CDR3: CASRTGGTDTQYF
DNA: TGTGCCAGTAGGACAGGGGGCACAGATACGCAGTATTTT

D: NA
V: TRBV15
size: few
J: TRBJ1-5
CDR3: CATSRDLTRGYQPQHF
DNA: TGTGCCACCAGCAGAGATCTCACCAGGGGATATCAGCCCCAGCATTTT

D: NA
V: TRBV2
size: few
J: TRBJ1-5
CDR3: CASKDDLRGSQPQHF
DNA: TGTGCCAGCAAGGACGACCTGCGAGGGAGTCAGCCCCAGCATTTT

D: NA
V: TRBV11-2
size: NA
J: TRBJ2-7
CDR3: CASSWAGSFYEQYF
DNA: TGTGCCAGCAGCTGGGCAGGATCGTTTTACGAGCAGTACTTC

D: NA
V: TRBV5-1
size: NA
J: TRBJ1-4
CDR3: CASSLAREGEKLFF
DNA: TGCGCCAGCAGCTTGGCCAGGGAGGGTGAAAAACTGTTTTTT

D: TRBD1
V: TRBV4-3
size: NA
J: TRBJ2-7
CDR3: CASNPGQGLGEQYF
DNA: TGCGCCAGCAACCCGGGACAGGGCCTTGGTGAGCAGTACTTC

D: TRBD2
V: TRBV5-1
size: NA
J: TRBJ2-3
CDR3: CASRFGASGRETDTQYF
DNA: TGCGCCAGCAGATTCGGGGCTAGCGGGAGAGAAACAGATACGCAGTATTTT